Listed here is a single T cell receptor beta chain. Its antigen is not known. This sample was included in a study of T cell responses to AZD1222 COVID-19 vaccine. Whole-study findings and limits: Females made up more of the donors, who were largely white British, and clonal diversity may have come out too low.

Repertoires were generated with immunoSEQ multiplex PCR, while TCRdb's copy carries only in-frame clones and drops some. The profile covers around 150,000 clones, with about 90% appearing a single time and about 4.6% taken by the ten largest. V was clipped by 0 bases and J by 7 bases, with 12 bases between them. CDR1 is SEHNR and CDR2 is FQNEAQ in the germline V gene (reference sequence). The length of the CDR3 is 14 residues. The clonotype originates from an adult in good health. The sequencing used peripheral blood, collected on day 0 of AZD1222 vaccination. This chain joins TRBV7-9 and TRBJ1-1, with D possibly matching TRBD1 (6 bases). CDR3 nucleotide sequence: TGTGCCAGCAGCTTAGCAGGGTTACAGGGTGAAGCTTTCTTT. Translated, it gives CASSLAGLQGEAFF.